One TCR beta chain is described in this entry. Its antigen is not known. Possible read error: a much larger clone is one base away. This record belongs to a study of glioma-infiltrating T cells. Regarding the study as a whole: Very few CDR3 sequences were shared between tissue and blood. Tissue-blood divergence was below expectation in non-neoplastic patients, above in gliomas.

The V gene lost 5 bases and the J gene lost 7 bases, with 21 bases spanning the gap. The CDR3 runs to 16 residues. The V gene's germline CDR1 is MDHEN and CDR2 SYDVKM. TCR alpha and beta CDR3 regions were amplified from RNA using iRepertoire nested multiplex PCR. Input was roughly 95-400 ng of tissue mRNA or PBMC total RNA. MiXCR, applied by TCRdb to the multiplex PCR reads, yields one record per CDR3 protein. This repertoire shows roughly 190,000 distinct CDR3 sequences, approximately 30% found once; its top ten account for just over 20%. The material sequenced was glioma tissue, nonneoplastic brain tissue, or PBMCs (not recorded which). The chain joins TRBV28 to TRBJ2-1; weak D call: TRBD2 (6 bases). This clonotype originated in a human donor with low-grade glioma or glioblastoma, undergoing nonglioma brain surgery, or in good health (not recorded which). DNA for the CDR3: TGTGCCAGCAGTCCCCCGGGGGTGCATCGAGGGAATGAGCAGTTCTTC. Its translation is CASSPPGVHRGNEQFF.